This TCR beta chain came from a study of identical twins. Findings of the study overall: In zero-insertion analyses, partial confounding could arise from invariant MAIT and iNKT cells.

Only a few counts were recorded for this clonotype. Its antigen is currently unknown. This CDR3 is built from 13 residues. Trimming removed 3 bases from V and 3 bases from J, with 9 bases in between. The germline V gene has CDR1 LGHDT and CDR2 YNNKEL (reference sequence). Each CDR3 protein gets one entry after TCRdb re-called the 5' RACE reads with MiXCR. The table has 650,000 to 750,000 distinct CDR3 sequences, about 20% seen once. The data also belong to a second study, concerning T cells expressing NK-cell markers. As reported in that work: HCMV seropositivity characterized most of the eight sequenced donors, and seronegativity one.

The rearrangement joins TRBV3-1 to TRBJ2-7, with D tentatively TRBD2 (6 bases). The clonotype comes from a woman aged 18-29 years in good health. Sequencing input: PBMCs. Written as DNA, the CDR3 is TGTGCCAGCAGCCAGCGCGGGATCTACGAGCAGTACTTC. It is translated as CASSQRGIYEQYF.